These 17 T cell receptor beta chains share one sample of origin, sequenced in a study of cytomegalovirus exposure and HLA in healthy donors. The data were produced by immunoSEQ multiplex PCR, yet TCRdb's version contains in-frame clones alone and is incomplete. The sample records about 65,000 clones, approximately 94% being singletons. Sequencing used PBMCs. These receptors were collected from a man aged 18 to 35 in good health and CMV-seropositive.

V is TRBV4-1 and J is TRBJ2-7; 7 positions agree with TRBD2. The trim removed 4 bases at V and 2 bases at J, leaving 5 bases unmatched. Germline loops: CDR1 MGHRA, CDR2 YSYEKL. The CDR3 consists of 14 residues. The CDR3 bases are TGCGCCAGCAGCCGTGGGGGGGTTACCTACGAGCAGTACTTC. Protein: CASSRGGVTYEQYF.

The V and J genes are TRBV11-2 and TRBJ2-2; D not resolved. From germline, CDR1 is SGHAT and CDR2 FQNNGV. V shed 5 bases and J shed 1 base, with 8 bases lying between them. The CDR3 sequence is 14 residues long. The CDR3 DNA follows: TGTGCCAGCAGCCCACGACTGAACACCGGGGAGCTGTTTTTT. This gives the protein CASSPRLNTGELFF.

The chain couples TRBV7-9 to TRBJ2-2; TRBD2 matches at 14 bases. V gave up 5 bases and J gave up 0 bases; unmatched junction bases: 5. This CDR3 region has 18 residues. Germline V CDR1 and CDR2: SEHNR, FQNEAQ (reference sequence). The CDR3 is CASSPRTSGGPNTGELFF. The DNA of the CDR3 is TGTGCCAGCAGCCCACGGACTAGCGGGGGGCCGAACACCGGGGAGCTGTTTTTT.

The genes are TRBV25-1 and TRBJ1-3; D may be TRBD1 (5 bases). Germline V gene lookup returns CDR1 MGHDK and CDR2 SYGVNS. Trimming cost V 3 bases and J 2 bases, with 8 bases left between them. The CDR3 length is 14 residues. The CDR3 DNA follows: TGTGCCAGCAGTGACCAGACAGCTGGAAACACCATATATTTT. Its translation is CASSDQTAGNTIYF.

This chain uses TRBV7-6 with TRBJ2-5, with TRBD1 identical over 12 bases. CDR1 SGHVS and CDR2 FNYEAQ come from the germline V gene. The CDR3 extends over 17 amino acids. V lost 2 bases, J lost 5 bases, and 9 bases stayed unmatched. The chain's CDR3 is CASSLLIGTGGMETQYF. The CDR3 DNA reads TGTGCCAGCAGCTTACTCATCGGGACAGGGGGCATGGAGACCCAGTACTTC. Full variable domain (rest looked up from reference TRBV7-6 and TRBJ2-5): GAGVSQSPRYKVTKRGQDVALRCDPISGHVSLYWYRQALGQGPEFLTYFNYEAQQDKSGLPNDRFSAERPEGSISTLTIQRTEQRDSAMYRCASSLLIGTGGMETQYFGPGTRLLVL.

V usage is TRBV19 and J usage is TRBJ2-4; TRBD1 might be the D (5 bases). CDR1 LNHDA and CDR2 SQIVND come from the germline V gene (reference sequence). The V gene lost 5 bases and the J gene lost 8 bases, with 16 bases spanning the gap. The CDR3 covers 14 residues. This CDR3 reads CASSRSLGQDIQYF. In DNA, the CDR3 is TGTGCCAGTAGTCGATCACTGGGGCAAGACATTCAGTACTTC.

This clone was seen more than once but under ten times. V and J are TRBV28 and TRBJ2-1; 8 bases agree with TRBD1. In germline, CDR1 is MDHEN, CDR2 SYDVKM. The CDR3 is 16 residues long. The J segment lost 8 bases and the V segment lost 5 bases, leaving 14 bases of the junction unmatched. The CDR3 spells CASSPRTGHGVDEQFF. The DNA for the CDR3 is TGTGCCAGCAGTCCCCGGACAGGGCATGGGGTAGATGAGCAGTTCTTC.

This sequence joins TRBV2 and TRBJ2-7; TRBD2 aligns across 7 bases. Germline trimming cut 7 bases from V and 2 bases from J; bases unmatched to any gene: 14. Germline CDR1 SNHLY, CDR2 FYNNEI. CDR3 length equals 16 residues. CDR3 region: CASKKRVLAEAYEQYF. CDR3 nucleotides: TGTGCCAGCAAAAAAAGGGTTCTAGCGGAGGCCTACGAGCAGTACTTC.

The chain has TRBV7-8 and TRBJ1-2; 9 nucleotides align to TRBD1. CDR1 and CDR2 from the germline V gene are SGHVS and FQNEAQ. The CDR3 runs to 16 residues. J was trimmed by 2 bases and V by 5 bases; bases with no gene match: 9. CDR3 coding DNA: TGTGCCAGCAGCGGGACAGGGCTTAGCCCCAACTATGGCTACACCTTC. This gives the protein CASSGTGLSPNYGYTF. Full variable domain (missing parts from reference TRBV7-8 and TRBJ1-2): GAGVSQSPRYKVAKRGQDVALRCDPISGHVSLFWYQQALGQGPEFLTYFQNEAQLDKSGLPSDRFFAERPEGSVSTLKIQRTQQEDSAVYLCASSGTGLSPNYGYTFGSGTRLTVV.

CDR3 loop: CASSPSGTGRGEQYF. DNA for the CDR3: TGTGCCAGCAGCCCCAGTGGGACAGGGAGGGGGGAGCAGTACTTC. The chain links TRBV7-9 to TRBJ2-7; 9 bases match TRBD1. CDR3 size: 15 residues. The germline V gene encodes CDR1 SEHNR and CDR2 FQNEAQ (reference sequence). V dropped 5 bases and J dropped 7; count of bases not matched to a gene: 12.

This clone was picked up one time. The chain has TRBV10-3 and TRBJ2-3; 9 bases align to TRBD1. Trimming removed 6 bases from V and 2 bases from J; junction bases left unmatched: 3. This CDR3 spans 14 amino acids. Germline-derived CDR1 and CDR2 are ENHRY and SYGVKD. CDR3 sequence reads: CAISRQGDTDTQYF. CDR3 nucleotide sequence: TGTGCCATCAGCAGACAGGGGGACACAGATACGCAGTATTTT.

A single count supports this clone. CDR3: CASAGSRDQYEQYF. Here the CDR3 DNA reads TGTGCCAGCGCGGGGTCTAGGGATCAATACGAGCAGTACTTC. The chain combines TRBV7-4 with TRBJ2-7, with a possible D match to TRBD2 (6 bases). Trimming left V 8 bases short and J 4 bases short, with 18 bases between. Germline lookup yields CDR1 SGHVT and CDR2 SQSDAQ. The CDR3 is 14 amino acids.

CDR3 sequence (DNA): TGTGCCTGGAGTGTTAGTCAACTAAGAATAGAGCAGTTCTTC. It yields the protein CAWSVSQLRIEQFF. The rearrangement uses TRBV30 and TRBJ2-1; D is ambiguous. Germline CDR1 GTSNPN, CDR2 SVGIG (reference sequence). V was clipped by 0 bases and J by 10 bases, with 16 bases between them. The CDR3 spans 14 residues.

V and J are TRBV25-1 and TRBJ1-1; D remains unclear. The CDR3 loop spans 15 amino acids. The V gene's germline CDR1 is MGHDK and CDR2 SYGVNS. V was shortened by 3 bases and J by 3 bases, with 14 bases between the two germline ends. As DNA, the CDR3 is TGTGCCAGCAGTGATGAGCACACAGCGGACACTGAAGCTTTCTTT. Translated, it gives CASSDEHTADTEAFF.

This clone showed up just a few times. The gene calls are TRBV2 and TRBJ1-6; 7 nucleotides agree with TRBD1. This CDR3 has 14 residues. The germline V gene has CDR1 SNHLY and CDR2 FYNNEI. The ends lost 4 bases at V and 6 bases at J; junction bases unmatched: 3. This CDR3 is CASSVTGSNSPLHF. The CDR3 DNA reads TGTGCCAGCAGTGTGACAGGGAGTAATTCACCCCTCCACTTT.

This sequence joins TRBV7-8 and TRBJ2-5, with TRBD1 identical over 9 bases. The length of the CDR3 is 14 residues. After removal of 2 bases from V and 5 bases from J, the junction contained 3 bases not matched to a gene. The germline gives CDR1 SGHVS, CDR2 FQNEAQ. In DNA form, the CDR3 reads TGTGCCAGCAGCTTAACGGGGACAGGGGAGACCCAGTACTTC. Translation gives CASSLTGTGETQYF.

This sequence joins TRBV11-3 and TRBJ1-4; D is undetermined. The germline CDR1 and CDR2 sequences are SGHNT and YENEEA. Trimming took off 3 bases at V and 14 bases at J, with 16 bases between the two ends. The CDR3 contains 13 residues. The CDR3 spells CASSFGWRDYLFF. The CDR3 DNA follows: TGTGCCAGCAGCTTTGGTTGGAGGGATTACCTGTTTTTT.